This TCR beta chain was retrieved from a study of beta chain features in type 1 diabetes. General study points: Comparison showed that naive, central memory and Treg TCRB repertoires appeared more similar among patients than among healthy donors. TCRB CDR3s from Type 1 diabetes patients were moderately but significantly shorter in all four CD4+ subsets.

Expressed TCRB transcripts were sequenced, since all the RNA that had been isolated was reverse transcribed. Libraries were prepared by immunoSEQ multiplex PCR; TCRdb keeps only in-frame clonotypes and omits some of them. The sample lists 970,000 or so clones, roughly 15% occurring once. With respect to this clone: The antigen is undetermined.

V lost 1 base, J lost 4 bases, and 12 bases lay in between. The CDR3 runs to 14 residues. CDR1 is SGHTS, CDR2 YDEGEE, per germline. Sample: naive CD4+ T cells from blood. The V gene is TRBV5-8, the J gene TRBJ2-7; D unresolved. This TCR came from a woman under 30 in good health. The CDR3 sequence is CASSLPAQLYEQYF. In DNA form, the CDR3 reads TGTGCCAGCAGCTTGCCCGCACAGCTTTACGAGCAGTACTTC.